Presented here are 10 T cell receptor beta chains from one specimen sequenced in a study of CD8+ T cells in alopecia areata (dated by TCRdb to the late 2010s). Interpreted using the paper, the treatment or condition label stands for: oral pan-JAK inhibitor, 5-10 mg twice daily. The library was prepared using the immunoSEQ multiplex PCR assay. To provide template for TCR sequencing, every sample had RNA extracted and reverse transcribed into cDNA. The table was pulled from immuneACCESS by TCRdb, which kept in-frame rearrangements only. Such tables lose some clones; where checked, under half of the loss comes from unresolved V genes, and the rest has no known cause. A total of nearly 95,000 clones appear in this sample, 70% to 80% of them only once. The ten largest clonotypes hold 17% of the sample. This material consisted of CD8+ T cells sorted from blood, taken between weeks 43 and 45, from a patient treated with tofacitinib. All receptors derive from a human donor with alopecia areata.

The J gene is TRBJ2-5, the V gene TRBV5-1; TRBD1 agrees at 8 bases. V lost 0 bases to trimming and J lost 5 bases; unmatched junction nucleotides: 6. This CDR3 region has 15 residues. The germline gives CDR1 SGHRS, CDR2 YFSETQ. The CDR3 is CASSLEDRATETQYF. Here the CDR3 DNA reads TGCGCCAGCAGCTTGGAGGACAGGGCGACGGAGACCCAGTACTTC.

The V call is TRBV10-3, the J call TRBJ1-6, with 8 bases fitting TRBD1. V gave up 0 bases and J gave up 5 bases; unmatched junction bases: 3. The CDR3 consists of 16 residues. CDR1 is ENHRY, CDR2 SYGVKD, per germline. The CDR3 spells CAISESMTGDNSPLHF. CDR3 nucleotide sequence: TGTGCCATCAGTGAGTCCATGACAGGGGATAATTCACCCCTCCACTTT.

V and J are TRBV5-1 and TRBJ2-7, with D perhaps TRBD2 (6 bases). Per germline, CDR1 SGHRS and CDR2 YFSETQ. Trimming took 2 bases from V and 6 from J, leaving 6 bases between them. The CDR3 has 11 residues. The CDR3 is CASSLAGEQYF. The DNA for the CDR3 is TGCGCCAGCAGCTTAGCGGGCGAGCAGTACTTC.

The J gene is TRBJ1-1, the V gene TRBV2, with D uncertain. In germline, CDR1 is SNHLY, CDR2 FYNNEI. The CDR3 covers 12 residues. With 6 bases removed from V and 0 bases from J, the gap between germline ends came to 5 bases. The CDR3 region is CASSLMNTEAFF. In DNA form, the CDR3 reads TGTGCCAGCAGCTTGATGAACACTGAAGCTTTCTTT.

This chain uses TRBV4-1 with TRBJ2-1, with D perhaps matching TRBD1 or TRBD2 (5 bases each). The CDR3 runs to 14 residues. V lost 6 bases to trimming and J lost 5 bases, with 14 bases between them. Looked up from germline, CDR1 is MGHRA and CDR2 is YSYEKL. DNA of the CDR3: TGCGCCAGCAGTACCCCTGGGGGTCACAATGAGCAGTTCTTC. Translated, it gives CASSTPGGHNEQFF.

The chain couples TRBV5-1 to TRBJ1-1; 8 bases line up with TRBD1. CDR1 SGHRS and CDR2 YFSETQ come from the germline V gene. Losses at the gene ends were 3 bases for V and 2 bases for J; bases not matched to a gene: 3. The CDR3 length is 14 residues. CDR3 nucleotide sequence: TGCGCCAGCAGCTGGGACAGGCGAAACACTGAAGCTTTCTTT. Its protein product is CASSWDRRNTEAFF.

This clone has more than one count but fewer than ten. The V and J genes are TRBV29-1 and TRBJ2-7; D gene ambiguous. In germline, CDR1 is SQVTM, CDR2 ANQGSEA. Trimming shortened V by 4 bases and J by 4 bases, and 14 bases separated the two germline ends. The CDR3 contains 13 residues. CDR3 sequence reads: CSVVPQESYEQYF. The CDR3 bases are TGCAGCGTTGTTCCACAAGAAAGTTACGAGCAGTACTTC.

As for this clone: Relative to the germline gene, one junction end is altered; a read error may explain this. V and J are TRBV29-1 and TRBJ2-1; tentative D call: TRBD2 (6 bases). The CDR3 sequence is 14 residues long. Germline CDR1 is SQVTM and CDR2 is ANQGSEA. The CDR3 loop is CNVGGGTANNEQFF. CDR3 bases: TGCAACGTTGGGGGAGGCACCGCGAACAATGAGCAGTTCTTC.

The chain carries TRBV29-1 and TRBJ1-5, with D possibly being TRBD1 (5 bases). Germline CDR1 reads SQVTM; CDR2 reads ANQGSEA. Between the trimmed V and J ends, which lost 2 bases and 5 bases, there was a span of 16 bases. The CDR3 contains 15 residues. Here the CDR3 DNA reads TGCAGCGTTGAACGCCCGCAGGGAATTCATCAGCCCCAGCATTTT. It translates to CSVERPQGIHQPQHF.

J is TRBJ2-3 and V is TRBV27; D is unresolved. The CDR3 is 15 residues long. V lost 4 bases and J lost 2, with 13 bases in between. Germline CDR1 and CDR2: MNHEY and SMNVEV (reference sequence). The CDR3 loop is CASSYNELDTDTQYF. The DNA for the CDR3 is TGTGCCAGCAGTTACAACGAGCTGGACACAGATACGCAGTATTTT.